The 32 T cell receptor beta chains reported below all come from one sample, sequenced in a study of T cell repertoires in cytomegalovirus infection. TCRdb re-analysed the reads in MiXCR, keeping a single row per CDR3 protein. The data show about 180,000 distinct CDR3 sequences, roughly 15% seen once. Sequencing input: CD8+ T cells from PBMCs. These receptors originate from a human donor in good health (CMV status not recorded). Some clones in this sample may be carry-over from other donors' samples.

This clonotype was counted between two and nine times. The V call is TRBV11-2, the J call TRBJ1-5; 9 bases fit TRBD1. Germline lookup yields CDR1 SGHAT and CDR2 FQNNGV. The CDR3 extends over 14 amino acids. V was pared by 4 bases and J by 6 bases, with 4 bases of the junction left unmatched. The CDR3: CASSSDRGGQPQHF. For the CDR3, the DNA is TGTGCCAGCAGCTCTGACAGGGGGGGTCAGCCCCAGCATTTT. The whole variable domain, filled in from reference TRBV11-2 and TRBJ1-5, reads EAGVAQSPRYKIIEKRQSVAFWCNPISGHATLYWYQQILGQGPKLLIQFQNNGVVDDSQLPKDRFSAERLKGVDSTLKIQPAKLEDSAVYLCASSSDRGGQPQHFGDGTRLSIL.

The sample holds many counts of this clonotype. CDR3 sequence: CASGSGDEQYF. The CDR3 region has the DNA TGTGCCAGCGGATCGGGGGACGAGCAGTACTTC. V and J are TRBV7-8 and TRBJ2-7; D perhaps matches TRBD2 (6 bases). V lost 8 bases to trimming and J lost 5 bases, with 10 bases between them. CDR1 is SGHVS, CDR2 FQNEAQ, per germline. This CDR3 contains 11 residues.

The chain links TRBV7-6 to TRBJ2-5; D ambiguous. V gave up 2 bases and J gave up 3 bases, with 13 bases separating them. CDR1 is SGHVS, CDR2 FNYEAQ, per germline. The CDR3 spans 15 residues. The CDR3 DNA reads as TGTGCCAGCAGCTTACATGTGAAAGGGAAAGAGACCCAGTACTTC. Amino acid sequence: CASSLHVKGKETQYF.

The CDR3 DNA reads as TGTGCCAGCAGTTTGCCGGGGAAGGGGGGGCGGTCAGATACGCAGTATTTT. As protein: CASSLPGKGGRSDTQYF. The chain is built from TRBV28 and TRBJ2-3, with D possibly being TRBD2 (7 bases). Per germline, CDR1 MDHEN and CDR2 SYDVKM. This CDR3 is 17 amino acids long. With 3 bases removed from V and 4 bases from J, the gap between germline ends came to 20 bases.

The chain carries TRBV7-6 and TRBJ2-1, with 9 positions matching TRBD2. CDR1 is SGHVS, CDR2 FNYEAQ, per germline. V shed 2 bases and J 10 bases; nucleotides not matched to a gene: 9. The CDR3 has 15 amino acids. In DNA, the CDR3 is TGTGCCAGCAGCTTAAGCGGCGGGGGGGCCCGGGAGCAGTTCTTC. It yields the protein CASSLSGGGAREQFF.

This clonotype was detected a few times. The chain has TRBV7-9 and TRBJ2-1; 11 nucleotides agree with TRBD2. The ends lost 5 bases at V and 5 bases at J; junction bases unmatched: 5. The CDR3 extends over 15 amino acids. CDR1 is SEHNR, CDR2 FQNEAQ, per germline (reference sequence). The CDR3 sequence is CASSNPSGGNNEQFF. CDR3 nucleotide sequence: TGTGCCAGCAGCAATCCTAGCGGGGGGAACAATGAGCAGTTCTTC.

The J gene is TRBJ2-4, the V gene TRBV6-2 or TRBV6-3, with TRBD2 as a possible D gene (5 bases). Germline-derived CDR1 and CDR2 are MNHEY and SVGEGT. The CDR3 is 17 residues long. Deletions cut 2 bases from V and 0 bases from J, with 14 bases between. The CDR3 sequence: CASSYGRGRLAKNIQYF. In DNA form, the CDR3 reads TGTGCCAGCAGTTACGGTCGGGGAAGACTAGCCAAAAACATTCAGTACTTC.

The chain carries TRBV2 and TRBJ1-2, with D perhaps matching TRBD1 (6 bases). The germline V gene has CDR1 SNHLY and CDR2 FYNNEI. Trimming stripped 3 bases from V and 2 bases from J, with 16 bases between. There are 16 residues in the CDR3. The CDR3 DNA reads TGTGCCAGCAGTGACATGGTCCCTGACAGGAACTATGGCTACACCTTC. Its protein product is CASSDMVPDRNYGYTF. The variable domain in full, completed from reference TRBV2 and TRBJ1-2, reads EPEVTQTPSHQVTQMGQEVILRCVPISNHLYFYWYRQILGQKVEFLVSFYNNEISEKSEIFDDQFSVERPDGSNFTLKIRSTKLEDSAMYFCASSDMVPDRNYGYTFGSGTRLTVV.

This rearrangement joins TRBV29-1 to TRBJ1-2, with D unclear. This CDR3 has 12 residues. CDR1 SQVTM and CDR2 ANQGSEA come from the germline V gene. The CDR3 nucleotides are TGCAGTACCCTGGAGGGTCCTAATGGCTACACCTTC. Its translation: CSTLEGPNGYTF.

This clonotype was recorded many times. This chain's CDR3 is CASSLFQGYEQYF. CDR3 sequence (DNA): TGTGCCAGCAGTTTATTCCAGGGCTACGAGCAGTACTTC. V and J are TRBV28 and TRBJ2-7, with a weak D call TRBD1 (5 bases). Trimming stripped 1 base from V and 3 bases from J, with 7 bases between. Germline V gene lookup returns CDR1 MDHEN and CDR2 SYDVKM. The CDR3 is made up of 13 amino acids.

This clonotype was detected only a few times. V gene TRBV28 combines with J gene TRBJ2-7, with D perhaps matching TRBD1 (6 bases). CDR1 MDHEN and CDR2 SYDVKM come from the germline V gene. The CDR3 runs 15 residues. The V end was cut by 3 bases, the J end by 0 bases, with 12 bases between. Here the CDR3 DNA reads TGTGCCAGCAGTTTGTTCCGGGACAACTCCTACGAGCAGTACTTC. It is translated as CASSLFRDNSYEQYF.

Ten or more counts support this clonotype. This rearrangement joins TRBV7-3 to TRBJ2-1; TRBD2 agrees at 13 bases. This CDR3 comprises 16 residues. Germline values: CDR1 SGHTA, CDR2 FQGTGA. Germline trimming cut 5 bases from V and 5 bases from J; bases unmatched to any gene: 6. This CDR3 is CASSATSGGPHNEQFF. The CDR3 region has the DNA TGTGCCAGCAGCGCGACTAGCGGGGGGCCCCACAATGAGCAGTTCTTC.

This clonotype has more than one count but fewer than ten. J is TRBJ2-7 and V is TRBV15; D gene ambiguous. Deletions cut 3 bases from V and 3 bases from J, with 9 bases between. CDR3 length: 13 amino acids. Germline V gives CDR1 LNHNV, CDR2 YYDKDF (reference sequence). The CDR3 region has the DNA TGTGCCACCAGCAGTGGCAGGAACTACGAGCAGTACTTC. It translates to CATSSGRNYEQYF.

This clonotype was counted between two and nine times. The rearrangement uses TRBV29-1 and TRBJ2-6; maybe TRBD1 (6 bases). Germline CDR1 SQVTM, CDR2 ANQGSEA. The CDR3 is made up of 17 amino acids. Trimming took off 6 bases at V and 0 bases at J, with 18 bases between the two ends. Here the CDR3 reads CSVYSTDRGSGANVLTF. The CDR3 DNA is TGCAGCGTGTATAGTACGGACAGAGGCTCTGGGGCCAACGTCCTGACTTTC.

This clonotype was recorded a few times. The V gene is TRBV4-1, the J gene TRBJ1-2, with 7 bases lining up with TRBD1. With V trimmed by 1 base and J by 0 bases, 11 bases remained unmatched. The CDR3 is 18 amino acids. The germline gives CDR1 MGHRA, CDR2 YSYEKL. CDR3 nucleotide sequence: TGCGCCAGCAGCCAAGCTCCGGGACAGAGAGATGCTAACTATGGCTACACCTTC. Protein: CASSQAPGQRDANYGYTF.

CDR3 nucleotides: TGTGCCAGCAGTTACCCGACTGTAGCGGGGGGCGAATCGTATACGCAGTATTTT. Translated: CASSYPTVAGGESYTQYF. This chain uses TRBV6-6 with TRBJ2-3; 10 positions agree with TRBD2. Trimming cost V 2 bases and J 7 bases; bases outside gene matches: 15. Germline CDR1 MNHNY, CDR2 SVGAGI (reference sequence). This CDR3 is built from 18 residues.

This clonotype has just a few counts. The chain has TRBV29-1 and TRBJ1-4; D uncertain. The CDR3 consists of 13 residues. Germline V gene sequence: CDR1 SQVTM, CDR2 ANQGSEA. The V and J ends lost 0 bases and 3 bases respectively, with 5 bases between them. The CDR3: CSVEERANEKLFF. The CDR3 DNA reads TGCAGCGTTGAAGAAAGAGCTAATGAAAAACTGTTTTTT.

The chain couples TRBV9 to TRBJ1-1; D unresolved. The germline gives CDR1 SGDLS, CDR2 YYNGEE. This CDR3 is 11 amino acids long. With 6 bases removed from V and 2 bases from J, the gap between germline ends came to 5 bases. The CDR3, as DNA: TGTGCCAGCATTGTCAACACTGAAGCTTTCTTT. Its translation: CASIVNTEAFF.

The chain joins TRBV6-2 or TRBV6-3 to TRBJ1-1; D call uncertain. V was shortened by 0 bases and J by 7 bases, with 12 bases between the two germline ends. The CDR3 is made up of 14 amino acids. Germline V CDR1 and CDR2: MNHEY, SVGEGT. CDR3 loop: CASSYSPTSDEAFF. The DNA of the CDR3 is TGTGCCAGCAGTTACTCGCCAACATCGGATGAAGCTTTCTTT.

V is TRBV7-2 and J is TRBJ1-4; D is possibly TRBD1 (5 bases). The CDR3 is 17 residues long. V lost 3 bases to trimming and J lost 8 bases, with 22 bases between them. CDR1 SGHTA and CDR2 FQGNSA come from the germline V gene. CDR3 in DNA: TGTGCCAGCAGCTTGGGGCTAGGGTTGGGGTGGGAAGAAAAACTGTTTTTT. Residues: CASSLGLGLGWEEKLFF.

At least ten counts were recorded for this clonotype. This chain joins TRBV6-2 or TRBV6-3 and TRBJ1-5, with 7 bases aligning to TRBD1. The CDR3 is made up of 16 amino acids. Trimming removed 5 bases from V and 0 bases from J; junction bases left unmatched: 7. CDR1 and CDR2 from the germline V gene are MNHEY and SVGEGT. The CDR3 DNA is TGTGCCAGCAGTGCCGGACAGGTGTATAGCAATCAGCCCCAGCATTTT. This translates into CASSAGQVYSNQPQHF.

This chain uses TRBV28 with TRBJ1-1; 8 bases are a match to TRBD1. This CDR3 has 15 amino acids. With V trimmed by 6 bases and J by 0 bases, 6 bases remained unmatched. Per the germline V gene, CDR1 is MDHEN and CDR2 is SYDVKM. The CDR3 loop reads CASRETGGMNTEAFF. The CDR3 coding sequence is TGTGCCAGCAGAGAAACAGGGGGGATGAACACTGAAGCTTTCTTT.

The chain links TRBV24-1 to TRBJ2-1; TRBD2 aligns across 10 bases. From germline, CDR1 is KGHDR and CDR2 SFDVKD. The V gene end was trimmed by 5 bases and the J gene end by 3 bases; junction bases not matched to a gene: 3. The CDR3 length is 15 residues. The CDR3 DNA reads as TGTGCCACCAGTGGGACTAGCGGTCTCTACAATGAGCAGTTCTTC. Translation gives CATSGTSGLYNEQFF.

This clonotype occurred a few times. The chain employs TRBV4-1 and TRBJ2-3; D gene unclear. This CDR3 is 12 amino acids long. Germline V gives CDR1 MGHRA, CDR2 YSYEKL. Trimming removed 4 bases at V and 5 bases at J, with 7 bases between. CDR3 protein: CASSPDGDTQYF. CDR3 DNA sequence: TGCGCCAGCAGCCCGGACGGAGATACGCAGTATTTT.

This clonotype appeared a few times. The chain combines TRBV6-2 or TRBV6-3 with TRBJ2-1; TRBD2 agrees at 15 bases. The CDR3 length is 17 residues. Germline CDR1 is MNHEY and CDR2 is SVGEGT. The V gene end was trimmed by 4 bases and the J gene end by 8 bases; junction bases not matched to a gene: 9. The CDR3 reads CASSSWTSGGAYYEQFF. The CDR3 bases are TGTGCCAGCAGTTCCTGGACTAGCGGGGGGGCCTATTATGAGCAGTTCTTC.

This rearrangement joins TRBV7-9 to TRBJ1-2; weak D call: TRBD1 (5 bases). The V end was cut by 4 bases, the J end by 2 bases, with 11 bases between. Germline V CDR1 and CDR2: SEHNR, FQNEAQ (reference sequence). The CDR3 runs to 14 residues. CDR3 in amino acids: CASSSGSLNYGYTF. CDR3 DNA: TGTGCCAGCAGCTCAGGGAGCCTAAACTATGGCTACACCTTC.

This clonotype has only a few counts. V and J are TRBV20-1 and TRBJ2-5, with 11 bases matching TRBD1. Germline CDR1 reads DFQATT; CDR2 reads SNEGSKA (reference sequence). The V and J ends lost 6 bases and 2 bases, in that order; junction bases with no gene match: 14. The CDR3 is made up of 17 amino acids. The CDR3 DNA reads TGCAGTGCGCAACCGGGACAGGGGGTCCCGAGACAAGAGACCCAGTACTTC. It translates to CSAQPGQGVPRQETQYF.

The chain uses TRBV25-1 and TRBJ1-1; tentatively, D is TRBD1 (5 bases). Per the germline V gene, CDR1 is MGHDK and CDR2 is SYGVNS. V shed 6 bases and J shed 6 bases, with 20 bases lying between them. The CDR3 covers 15 residues. In DNA, the CDR3 is TGTGCCAGCAGCAGGGACGGACCCCCAAACGCTGAAGCTTTCTTT. Translating gives CASSRDGPPNAEAFF.

The rearrangement links TRBV6-2 or TRBV6-3 to TRBJ2-1; 8 bases match TRBD2. The germline gives CDR1 MNHEY, CDR2 SVGEGT. With V trimmed by 2 bases and J by 8 bases, 11 bases remained unmatched. The CDR3 runs 16 residues. The CDR3 sequence: CASSYPVGGGRDEQFF. The CDR3 coding sequence is TGTGCCAGCAGTTACCCGGTGGGCGGGGGGCGTGATGAGCAGTTCTTC.

The V call is TRBV7-6, the J call TRBJ2-7; D is unclear. V was clipped by 1 base and J by 5 bases, with 6 bases between them. CDR3 length equals 12 residues. CDR1 and CDR2 (germline): SGHVS, FNYEAQ. The CDR3 region has the DNA TGTGCCAGCAGCTTAGGGAACAACGAGCAGTACTTC. The encoded protein is CASSLGNNEQYF.

This chain joins TRBV19 and TRBJ2-1; D may match TRBD1 or TRBD2 (5 bases each). The CDR3 contains 13 residues. CDR1 and CDR2 from the germline V gene are LNHDA and SQIVND (reference sequence). Trimming shortened V by 4 bases and J by 8 bases, and 12 bases separated the two germline ends. Here the CDR3 reads CASSKRPQDEQFF. CDR3 nucleotide sequence: TGTGCCAGTAGTAAGCGGCCACAGGATGAGCAGTTCTTC.

This CDR3 is CASSYARGNHEQFF. The CDR3 DNA follows: TGTGCCAGCAGTTACGCACGAGGGAATCATGAGCAGTTCTTC. V and J are TRBV6-5 and TRBJ2-1, with D possibly TRBD2 on 5 matching bases. This CDR3 contains 14 residues. V dropped 2 bases and J dropped 8 bases, with 13 bases sitting between them. CDR1 is MNHEY, CDR2 SVGAGI, per germline.